This T cell receptor (beta chain) came from a study of naive and memory T cell subsets. Overall study results and limits: This RNA-based method may be sensitive to activation-related transcript changes.

The SP2 primer and nested alpha and beta constant region primers amplified ligated cDNA in four rounds. Each CDR3 protein is one row after TCRdb ran MiXCR on the UMI-ligation and nested PCR reads. Among some 25,000 distinct CDR3 sequences listed, around 4.9% were seen once. An oligonucleotide containing a UMI was ligated to the 3' end of TCR cDNA. Cells were not sorted; total RNA input targeted about 1 to 1000 ng. This clonotype was seen many times. Its antigen is as yet unknown. CDR1 and CDR2 from the germline V gene are LNHDA and SQIVND (reference sequence). The length of the CDR3 is 13 residues. Trimming removed 5 bases at V and 5 bases at J, with 12 bases between.

Source material: blood. This clonotype originated in an adult in good health. This sequence joins TRBV19 and TRBJ2-5; D is possibly TRBD2 (5 bases). The CDR3, as DNA: TGTGCCAGTAGTCCGGGGAACTCGGAGACCCAGTACTTC. Its protein product is CASSPGNSETQYF.